The clone carrying this T cell receptor (beta chain) was picked up many times. Pregnant or lactating patients were excluded, as were those with uncontrolled infection or other autoimmune disease. For the diagnoses, clinical symptoms, serum thyroxine and TRAb, thyroid ultrasound and orbital computed tomography were used. Ahead of any ophthalmopathy symptoms, the blood sample was obtained at the first diagnosis of hyperthyroidism. The authors obtained PBMCs from roughly 10 ml of fresh peripheral blood. The sample originates from a study of T cells in Graves' hyperthyroidism and ophthalmopathy. From germline, CDR1 is SGHVS and CDR2 FQNEAQ. The CDR3 is 14 amino acids. V lost 3 bases to trimming and J lost 5 bases; unmatched junction nucleotides: 2. Researchers amplified the TCR beta CDR3 regions from RNA transcripts. In the first-round RT-PCR of the TCR CDR3, the HTBI primer set was used. MiXCR, run by TCRdb on the multiplex PCR reads, gives a single entry per CDR3 protein. The sample lists roughly 290,000 distinct CDR3 sequences, roughly 15% occurring once.

The chain recombines TRBV7-8 with TRBJ2-1, with 9 bases identical to TRBD2. The clonotype was recovered from a woman aged 30 to 39 with Graves' hyperthyroidism that later progressed to Graves' ophthalmopathy. What was sequenced was blood. The CDR3 DNA follows: TGTGCCAGCAGCTTGAAGCGGGAGGACAATGAGCAGTTCTTC. Translation gives CASSLKREDNEQFF.